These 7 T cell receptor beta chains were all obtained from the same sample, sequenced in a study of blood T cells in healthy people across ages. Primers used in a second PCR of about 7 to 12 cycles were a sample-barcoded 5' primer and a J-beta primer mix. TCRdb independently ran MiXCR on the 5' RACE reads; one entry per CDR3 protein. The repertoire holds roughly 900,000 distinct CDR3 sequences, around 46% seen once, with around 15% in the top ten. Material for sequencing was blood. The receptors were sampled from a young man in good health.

The CDR3 DNA reads TGCGCCAGCAGCCAGAGGGCAGGAGAACCTAACTATGGCTACACCTTC. This codes for CASSQRAGEPNYGYTF. This chain joins TRBV4-1 and TRBJ1-2; D not resolved. The CDR3 totals 16 residues. V lost 3 bases and J lost 0, with 14 bases in between. Looked up from germline, CDR1 is MGHRA and CDR2 is YSYEKL.

The CDR3: CASSVLQDYGYTF. The DNA for the CDR3 is TGTGCCAGCAGTGTTTTACAGGACTATGGCTACACCTTC. This chain links TRBV6-1 with TRBJ1-2; tentatively, D is TRBD1 (5 bases). CDR3 length: 13 amino acids. From germline, CDR1 is MNHNS and CDR2 SASEGT. Trimming removed 4 bases from V and 3 bases from J, with 9 bases in between.

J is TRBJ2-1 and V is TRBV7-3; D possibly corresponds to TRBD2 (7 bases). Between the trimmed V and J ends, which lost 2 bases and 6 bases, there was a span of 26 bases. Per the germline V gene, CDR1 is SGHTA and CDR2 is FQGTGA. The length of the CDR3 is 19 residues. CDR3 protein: CASSLSSMAGAISGNEQFF. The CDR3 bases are TGTGCCAGCAGCTTATCGTCTATGGCGGGGGCGATCTCGGGCAATGAGCAGTTCTTC.

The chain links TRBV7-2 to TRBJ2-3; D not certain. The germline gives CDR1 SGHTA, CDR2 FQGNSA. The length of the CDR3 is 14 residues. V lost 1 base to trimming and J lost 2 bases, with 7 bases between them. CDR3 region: CASSLDPFTDTQYF. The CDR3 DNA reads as TGTGCCAGCAGCTTAGATCCGTTCACAGATACGCAGTATTTT. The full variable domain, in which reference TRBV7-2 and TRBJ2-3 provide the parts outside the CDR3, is GAGVSQSPSNKVTEKGKDVELRCDPISGHTALYWYRQSLGQGLEFLIYFQGNSAPDKSGLPSDRFSAERTGGSVSTLTIQRTQQEDSAVYLCASSLDPFTDTQYFGPGTRLTVL.

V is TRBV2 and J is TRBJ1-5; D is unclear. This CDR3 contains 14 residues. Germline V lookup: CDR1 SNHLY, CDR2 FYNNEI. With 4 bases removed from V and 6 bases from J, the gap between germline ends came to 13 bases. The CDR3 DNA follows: TGTGCCAGCAGTGTATCTGGGTCCGGTCAGCCCCAGCATTTT. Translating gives CASSVSGSGQPQHF.

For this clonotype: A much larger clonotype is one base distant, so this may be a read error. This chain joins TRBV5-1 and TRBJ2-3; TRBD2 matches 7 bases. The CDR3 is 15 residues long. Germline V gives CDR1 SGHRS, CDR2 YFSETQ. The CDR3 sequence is CASSLAGPSTDAQYF. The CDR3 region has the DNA TGCGCCAGCAGCTTAGCGGGGCCGAGCACAGATGCGCAGTATTTT.

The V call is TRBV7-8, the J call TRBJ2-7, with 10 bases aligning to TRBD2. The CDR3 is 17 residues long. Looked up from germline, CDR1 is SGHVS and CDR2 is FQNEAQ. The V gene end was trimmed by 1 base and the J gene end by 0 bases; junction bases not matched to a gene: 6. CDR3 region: CASSLGIAGGLSYEQYF. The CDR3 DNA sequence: TGTGCCAGCAGCTTAGGTATAGCGGGGGGTCTCTCCTACGAGCAGTACTTC.